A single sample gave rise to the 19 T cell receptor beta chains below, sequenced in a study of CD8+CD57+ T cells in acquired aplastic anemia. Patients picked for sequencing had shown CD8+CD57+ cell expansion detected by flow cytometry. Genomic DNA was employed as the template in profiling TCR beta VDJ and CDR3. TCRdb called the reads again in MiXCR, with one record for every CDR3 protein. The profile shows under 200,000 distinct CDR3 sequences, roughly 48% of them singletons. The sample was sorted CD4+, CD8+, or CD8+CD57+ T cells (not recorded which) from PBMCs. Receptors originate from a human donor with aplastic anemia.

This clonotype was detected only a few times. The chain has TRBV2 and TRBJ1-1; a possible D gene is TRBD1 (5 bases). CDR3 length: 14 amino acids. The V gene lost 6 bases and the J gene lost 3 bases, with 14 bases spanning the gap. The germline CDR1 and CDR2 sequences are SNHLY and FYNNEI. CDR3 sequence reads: CASSSRSRDTEAFF. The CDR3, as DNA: TGTGCCAGCAGCTCTCGCAGCAGGGACACTGAAGCTTTCTTT.

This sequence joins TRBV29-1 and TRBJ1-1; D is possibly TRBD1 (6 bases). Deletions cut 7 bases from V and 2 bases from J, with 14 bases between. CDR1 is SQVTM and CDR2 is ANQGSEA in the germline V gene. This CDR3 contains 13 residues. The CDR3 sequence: CSANPQGNTEAFF. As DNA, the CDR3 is TGCAGCGCCAATCCACAGGGAAACACTGAAGCTTTCTTT.

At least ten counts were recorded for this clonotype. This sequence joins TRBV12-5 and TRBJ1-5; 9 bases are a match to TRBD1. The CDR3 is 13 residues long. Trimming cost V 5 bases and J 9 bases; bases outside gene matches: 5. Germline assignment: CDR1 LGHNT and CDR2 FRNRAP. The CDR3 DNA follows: TGTGCTAGTGGTCGGACAGGGGTGGGGCCCCAGCATTTT. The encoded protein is CASGRTGVGPQHF.

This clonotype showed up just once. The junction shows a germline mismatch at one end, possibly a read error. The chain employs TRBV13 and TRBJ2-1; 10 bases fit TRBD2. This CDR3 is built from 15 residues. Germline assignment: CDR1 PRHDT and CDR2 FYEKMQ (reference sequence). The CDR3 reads CGSSSAGGFSNEQFF. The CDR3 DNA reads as TGTGGCAGCAGCTCAGCGGGAGGGTTCTCCAATGAGCAGTTCTTC.

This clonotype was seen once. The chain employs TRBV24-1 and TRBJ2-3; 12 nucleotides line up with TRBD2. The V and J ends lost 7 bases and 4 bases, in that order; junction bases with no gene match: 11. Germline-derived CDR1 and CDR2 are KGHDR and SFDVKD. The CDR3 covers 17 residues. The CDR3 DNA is TGTGCCACCAGCTCAGCTAGCGGGGGGGCCGATCCAGATACGCAGTATTTT. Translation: CATSSASGGADPDTQYF.

This CDR3 is CATSRDSAGEGYEQYF. The CDR3 DNA follows: TGTGCCACCAGCAGAGATTCCGCGGGAGAGGGGTACGAGCAGTACTTC. The V and J genes are TRBV15 and TRBJ2-7, with 7 bases identical to TRBD2. J lost 4 bases, V lost 0 bases, and 9 bases had no gene match. The CDR3 consists of 16 residues. Looked up from germline, CDR1 is LNHNV and CDR2 is YYDKDF (reference sequence).

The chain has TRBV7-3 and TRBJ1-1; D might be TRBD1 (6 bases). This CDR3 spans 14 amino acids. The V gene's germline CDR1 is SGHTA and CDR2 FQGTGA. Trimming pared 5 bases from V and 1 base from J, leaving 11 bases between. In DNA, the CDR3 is TGTGCCAGCAGCCCGGGGGGGCAGAACACTGAAGCTTTCTTT. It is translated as CASSPGGQNTEAFF.

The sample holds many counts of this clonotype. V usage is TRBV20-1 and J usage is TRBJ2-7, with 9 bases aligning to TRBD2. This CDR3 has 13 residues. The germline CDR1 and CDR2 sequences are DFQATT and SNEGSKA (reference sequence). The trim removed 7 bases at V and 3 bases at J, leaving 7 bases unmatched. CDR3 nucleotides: TGCAGTGGGCGGGGGGGGTTGAACTACGAGCAGTACTTC. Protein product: CSGRGGLNYEQYF.

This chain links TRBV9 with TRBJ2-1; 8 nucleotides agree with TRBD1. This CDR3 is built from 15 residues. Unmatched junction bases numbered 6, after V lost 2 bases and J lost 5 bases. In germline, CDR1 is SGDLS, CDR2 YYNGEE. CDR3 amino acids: CASSVSGGSHNEQFF. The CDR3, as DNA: TGTGCCAGCAGCGTCTCAGGGGGCAGTCACAATGAGCAGTTCTTC.

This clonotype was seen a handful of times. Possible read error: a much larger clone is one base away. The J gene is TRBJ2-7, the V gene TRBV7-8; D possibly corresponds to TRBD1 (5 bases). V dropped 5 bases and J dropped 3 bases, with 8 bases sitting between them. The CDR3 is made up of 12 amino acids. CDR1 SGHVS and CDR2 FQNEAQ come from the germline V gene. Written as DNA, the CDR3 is TGTGCCAGCAGCCCGGACAACTACGAGCAGTACTTC. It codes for CASSPDNYEQYF.

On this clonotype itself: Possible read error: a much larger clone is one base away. CDR3 coding DNA: TGCGCCAGCAGCCCCACCGGGCAGCTTATCTGCACCTTC. Its protein is CASSPTGQLICTF. The chain carries TRBV5-1 and TRBJ1-2, with D hard to call. Germline assignment: CDR1 SGHRS and CDR2 YFSETQ. Trimming shortened V by 4 bases and J by 13 bases, and 20 bases separated the two germline ends. CDR3 length: 13 residues.

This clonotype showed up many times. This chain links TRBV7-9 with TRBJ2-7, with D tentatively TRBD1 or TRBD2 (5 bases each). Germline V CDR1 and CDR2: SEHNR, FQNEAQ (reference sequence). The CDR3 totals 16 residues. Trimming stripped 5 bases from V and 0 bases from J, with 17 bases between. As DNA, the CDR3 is TGTGCCAGCAGCGAACTCTACGGGACGGTCTCCTACGAGCAGTACTTC. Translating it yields CASSELYGTVSYEQYF. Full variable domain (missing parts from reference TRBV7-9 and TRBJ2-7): DTGVSQNPRHKITKRGQNVTFRCDPISEHNRLYWYRQTLGQGPEFLTYFQNEAQLEKSRLLSDRFSAERPKGSFSTLEIQRTEQGDSAMYLCASSELYGTVSYEQYFGPGTRLTVT.

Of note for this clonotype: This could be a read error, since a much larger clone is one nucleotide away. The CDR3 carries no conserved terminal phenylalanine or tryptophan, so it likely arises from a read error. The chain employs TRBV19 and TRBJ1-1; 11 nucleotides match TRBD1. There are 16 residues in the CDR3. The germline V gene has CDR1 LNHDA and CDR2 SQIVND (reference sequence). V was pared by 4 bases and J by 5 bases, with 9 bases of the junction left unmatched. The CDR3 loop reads CASSTGQGAWKTEAFS. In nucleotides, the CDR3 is TGTGCCAGTAGTACTGGACAGGGGGCTTGGAAGACTGAAGCTTTCTCT.

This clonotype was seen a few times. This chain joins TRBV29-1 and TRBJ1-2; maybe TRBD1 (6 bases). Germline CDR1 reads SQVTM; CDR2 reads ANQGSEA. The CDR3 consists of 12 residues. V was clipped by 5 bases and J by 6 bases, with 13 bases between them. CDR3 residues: CSVRAGEDGYTF. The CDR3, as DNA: TGCAGCGTTAGGGCAGGGGAAGATGGCTACACCTTC.

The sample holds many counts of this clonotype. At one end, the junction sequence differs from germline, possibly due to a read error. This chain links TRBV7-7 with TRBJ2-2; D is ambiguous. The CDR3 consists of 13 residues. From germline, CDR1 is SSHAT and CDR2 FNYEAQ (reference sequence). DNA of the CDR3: TGTGCTAGCAGCTTCGGGTGGGGCGGGGAGCTGTTTTTT. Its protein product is CASSFGWGGELFF. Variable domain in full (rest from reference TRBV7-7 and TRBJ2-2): GAGVSQSPRYKVTKRGQDVTLRCDPISSHATLYWYQQALGQGPEFLTYFNYEAQPDKSGLPSDRFSAERPEGSISTLTIQRTEQRDSAMYRCASSFGWGGELFFGEGSRLTVL.

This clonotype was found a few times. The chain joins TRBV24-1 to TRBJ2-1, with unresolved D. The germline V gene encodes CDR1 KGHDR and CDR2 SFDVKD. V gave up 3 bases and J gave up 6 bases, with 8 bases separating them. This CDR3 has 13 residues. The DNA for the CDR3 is TGTGCCACCAGTGATGCCACAGTCAATGAGCAGTTCTTC. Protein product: CATSDATVNEQFF.

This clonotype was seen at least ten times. CDR3 loop: CASSQDSGFGQPQHF. DNA for the CDR3: TGTGCCAGCAGCCAAGATTCTGGGTTCGGTCAGCCCCAGCATTTT. V gene TRBV4-2 combines with J gene TRBJ1-5; unclear D gene. Between the trimmed V and J ends, which lost 0 bases and 6 bases, there was a span of 12 bases. Germline lookup yields CDR1 LGHNA and CDR2 YNFKEQ. This CDR3 spans 15 amino acids.

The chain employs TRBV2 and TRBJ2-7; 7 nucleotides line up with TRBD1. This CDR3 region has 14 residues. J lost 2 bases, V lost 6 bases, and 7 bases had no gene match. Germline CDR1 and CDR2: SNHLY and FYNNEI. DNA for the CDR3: TGTGCCAGCAGCGACAGGGAAGTAACCTACGAGCAGTACTTC. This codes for CASSDREVTYEQYF.

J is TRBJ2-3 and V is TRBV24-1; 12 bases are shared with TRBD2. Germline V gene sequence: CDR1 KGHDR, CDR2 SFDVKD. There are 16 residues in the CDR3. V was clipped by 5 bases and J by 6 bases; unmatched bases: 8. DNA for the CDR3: TGTGCCACCAGTGGAACTAGCGGGAGGAGGGCCGATACGCAGTATTTT. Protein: CATSGTSGRRADTQYF.